A single sample gave rise to the 11 T cell receptor beta chains below, sequenced in a study of molecular identifiers for immune sequencing clone quantification (dated by TCRdb to about 2018). Receptors were amplified or captured by PCR. The reads were generated on an Illumina HiSeq 4000. TCRdb cleaned the public reads at Q25 with fastp, built clones with MiXCR and kept in-frame beta chains. Identical CDR3 proteins give one entry, which carries the most common genes and DNA. This sample is represented by more than 300,000 distinct CDR3 sequences; over 20% of them were singletons. Under 0.95% of the sample is taken by the ten largest. Sequenced sample: naive CD8+ T cells from blood, with Jurkat cell RNA spiked in. What the cell subset or site label conveys for this sample: FACS-sorted CD8+CD4-CCR7+CD45RA+ naive T cells. These receptors were taken from a human donor in good health. Some libraries in this study had Jurkat cell RNA spiked in.

With respect to this clonotype: The junction does not match germline at one end; this may be a read error. This chain joins TRBV11-2 and TRBJ2-3; D possibly uses TRBD1 or TRBD2 (5 bases each). This CDR3 is built from 13 residues. Germline-derived CDR1 and CDR2 are SGHAT and FQNNGV. CDR3 sequence (DNA): TGTGCCAGCAGCCCGGGGCTCACAGATACGCTGTATTTT. This encodes CASSPGLTDTLYF.

This clonotype came up many times. The gene calls are TRBV3-1 and TRBJ2-2; no firm D call. The ends were cut back, 4 bases at V and 4 bases at J, with 10 bases in the middle. The CDR3 loop spans 14 amino acids. Germline-derived CDR1 and CDR2 are LGHDT and YNNKEL (reference sequence). Here the CDR3 reads CASSPQWPTGELFF. The DNA for the CDR3 is TGTGCCAGCAGCCCCCAGTGGCCCACCGGGGAGCTGTTTTTT.

This clonotype was detected ten times or more. At one end, the junction sequence differs from germline, possibly due to a read error. The rearrangement joins TRBV7-9 to TRBJ1-1; D not certain. The CDR3 has 12 amino acids. CDR1 SEHNR and CDR2 FQNEAQ come from the germline V gene (reference sequence). The CDR3 reads CASSLYIPEAFF. CDR3 sequence (DNA): TGTGCCAGCAGCCTTTATATCCCTGAGGCTTTCTTT.

With regard to this clonotype: A much larger clone sits a single nucleotide away, making a read error possible. The V call is TRBV6-6, the J call TRBJ2-1, with 12 bases that match TRBD2. The CDR3 is 18 amino acids. CDR1 is MNHNY and CDR2 is SVGAGI in the germline V gene (reference sequence). The CDR3 protein is CASTLVGTSGLRGGEQLF. CDR3 in DNA: TGTGCCAGCACCCTAGTGGGGACTAGCGGGTTACGGGGCGGTGAGCAGCTCTTC.

The CDR3 region is CASSFVTRARGNTGELFF. For the CDR3, the DNA is TGTGCCAGCAGTTTCGTCACTCGGGCCAGGGGGAACACCGGGGAGCTGTTTTTT. This chain uses TRBV27 with TRBJ2-2; D perhaps matches TRBD1 (6 bases). The CDR3 spans 18 residues. The V end lost 3 bases, the J end lost 1 base, and 18 bases lay between the germline ends. Germline V CDR1 and CDR2: MNHEY, SMNVEV (reference sequence).

To note about this clonotype: It may be a read error: a sequence one base away is much more abundant. The J gene is TRBJ1-4, the V gene TRBV19; no reliable D call. The CDR3 extends over 15 amino acids. V was cut by 5 bases and J by 8 bases, with 18 bases left in between. Germline V gene data show CDR1 as LNHDA and CDR2 as SQIVND (reference sequence). The CDR3 DNA follows: TGTGCCAGTAGTGGTTTCACGTCCGGATGGGAAAAACTGTTTTTT. This codes for CASSGFTSGWEKLFF.

As to this clonotype: The missing conserved phenylalanine or tryptophan at the end of this CDR3 makes a read error likely. The rearrangement links TRBV11-3 to TRBJ1-1, with D perhaps matching TRBD1 (6 bases). This CDR3 comprises 13 residues. Germline CDR1 reads SGHNT; CDR2 reads YENEEA. Trimming removed 5 bases at V and 4 bases at J, with 11 bases between. The CDR3, as DNA: TGTGCCAGCAGCGTGGCAGGGGTCACTGAAGCTTTCCTT. The encoded protein is CASSVAGVTEAFL.

This clonotype has ten or more counts. The V and J genes are TRBV25-1 and TRBJ2-1; tentatively, D is TRBD1 or TRBD2 (5 bases each). Trimming cost V 2 bases and J 9 bases, with 11 bases left between them. Germline V lookup: CDR1 MGHDK, CDR2 SYGVNS. This CDR3 comprises 13 residues. CDR3 sequence: CASSEGGPFEQFF. The CDR3 DNA reads as TGTGCCAGCAGTGAAGGGGGACCATTTGAGCAGTTCTTC.

Only a few counts were recorded for this clonotype. A read error may be the cause here, since a much bigger clone is one base away. V and J are TRBV7-9 and TRBJ2-3; no clear D gene. Germline V CDR1 and CDR2: SEHNR, FQNEAQ (reference sequence). This CDR3 contains 14 residues. The CDR3 nucleotides read TGTGCCTGCAGCTTAGTCCAGGCCACAGATACGCAGTATTTT. Amino acids: CACSLVQATDTQYF.

This clonotype has a handful of counts. One base away lies a much larger clone, so this may be a sequencing read error. J is TRBJ2-2 and V is TRBV6-5; 14 nucleotides match TRBD2. Germline lookup yields CDR1 MNHEY and CDR2 SVGAGI. The CDR3 consists of 17 residues. CDR3 in DNA: TGTGCCAGCAGTGCGACTAGCGGGAGGGTGAGGACCGGGGAGCTGTCTTTT. Translated, it gives CASSATSGRVRTGELSF.

The table lists this clonotype with many counts. The V and J genes are TRBV7-9 and TRBJ2-4; 9 bases line up with TRBD2. The V gene's germline CDR1 is SEHNR and CDR2 FQNEAQ (reference sequence). V was pared by 7 bases and J by 0 bases, with 1 base of the junction left unmatched. This CDR3 contains 14 residues. The CDR3 sequence: CASTSGEAKNIQYF. The CDR3 DNA follows: TGTGCCAGCACTAGCGGGGAAGCCAAAAACATTCAGTACTTC.